Listed below are T cell receptor beta chains from one sample, sequenced in a study of cytomegalovirus exposure and HLA in healthy donors. Some clones are missing from TCRdb's copy, which holds only in-frame ones; the method was immunoSEQ multiplex PCR. The table lists 90,000 to 110,000 clones, over 70% of them singletons, with 2.1% in the top ten. Source material: PBMCs. These receptors all stem from a man aged 25-40 years in good health and CMV-seronegative. The CDR3 runs from the conserved cysteine through the conserved F or W. A D gene is named only where the DNA matches it firmly. The size entry is marked missing in some rows and otherwise reads once, few, many or a size class.

CDR3 length: 16
clone size: NA
V gene: TRBV7-2
D gene: TRBD2
J gene: TRBJ2-2
CDR3 protein: CATGLAGAINTGELFF
CDR3 DNA: TGTGCCACTGGACTAGCGGGAGCTATTAACACCGGGGAGCTGTTTTTT

CDR3 length: 14
clone size: few
V gene: TRBV5-4
D gene: NA
J gene: TRBJ1-2
CDR3 protein: CASSFRGTPYGYTF
CDR3 DNA: TGTGCCAGCAGCTTTAGGGGGACACCCTATGGCTACACCTTC

CDR3 length: 14
clone size: NA
V gene: TRBV25-1
D gene: TRBD1
J gene: TRBJ1-5
CDR3 protein: CASSDRGLNQPQHF
CDR3 DNA: TGTGCCAGCAGCGACAGGGGTCTCAATCAGCCCCAGCATTTT

CDR3 length: 15
clone size: NA
V gene: TRBV4-2
D gene: NA
J gene: TRBJ1-5
CDR3 protein: CASSQEVEGPQPQHF
CDR3 DNA: TGTGCCAGCAGCCAAGAGGTGGAGGGGCCTCAGCCCCAGCATTTT

CDR3 length: 15
clone size: NA
V gene: TRBV5-1
D gene: NA
J gene: TRBJ2-7
CDR3 protein: CASSLGTPPTYEQYF
CDR3 DNA: TGCGCCAGCAGCTTAGGGACACCGCCTACCTACGAGCAGTACTTC

CDR3 length: 15
clone size: NA
V gene: TRBV11-2
D gene: TRBD1
J gene: TRBJ1-5
CDR3 protein: CASSRDPGQGQPQHF
CDR3 DNA: TGTGCCAGCAGCCGAGACCCGGGACAGGGACAGCCCCAGCATTTT

CDR3 length: 13
clone size: NA
V gene: TRBV15
D gene: NA
J gene: TRBJ1-1
CDR3 protein: CATSRAQWTEAFF
CDR3 DNA: TGTGCCACCAGCAGAGCTCAGTGGACTGAAGCTTTCTTT

CDR3 length: 10
clone size: NA
V gene: TRBV6-1
D gene: NA
J gene: TRBJ2-2
CDR3 protein: CASSSGELFF
CDR3 DNA: TGTGCCAGCAGCAGCGGGGAGCTGTTTTTT

CDR3 length: 18
clone size: NA
V gene: TRBV19
D gene: TRBD1
J gene: TRBJ2-6
CDR3 protein: CASRGPVTGGSGANVLTF
CDR3 DNA: TGTGCCAGTAGAGGCCCTGTTACAGGGGGCTCTGGGGCCAACGTCCTGACTTTC

CDR3 length: 14
clone size: NA
V gene: TRBV30
D gene: NA
J gene: TRBJ1-6
CDR3 protein: CAWSPMRGNSPLHF
CDR3 DNA: TGTGCCTGGAGTCCCATGCGCGGGAATTCACCCCTCCACTTT

CDR3 length: 15
clone size: NA
V gene: TRBV19
D gene: NA
J gene: TRBJ1-5
CDR3 protein: CASSRQESFNQPQHF
CDR3 DNA: TGTGCCAGTAGCCGACAAGAAAGCTTCAATCAGCCCCAGCATTTT

CDR3 length: 14
clone size: few
V gene: TRBV5-1
D gene: NA
J gene: TRBJ1-1
CDR3 protein: CASSLAPGYTEAFF
CDR3 DNA: TGCGCCAGCAGCTTGGCCCCAGGTTACACTGAAGCTTTCTTT

CDR3 length: 15
clone size: NA
V gene: TRBV27
D gene: TRBD1
J gene: TRBJ2-1
CDR3 protein: CASGFTGTGVNEQFF
CDR3 DNA: TGTGCCAGCGGTTTTACCGGGACAGGGGTCAATGAGCAGTTCTTC

CDR3 length: 12
clone size: few
V gene: TRBV6-5
D gene: NA
J gene: TRBJ1-2
CDR3 protein: CASSPQGKGYTF
CDR3 DNA: TGTGCCAGCAGCCCTCAGGGTAAGGGCTACACCTTC

CDR3 length: 14
clone size: NA
V gene: TRBV5-1
D gene: NA
J gene: TRBJ2-3
CDR3 protein: CASSWPASYDTQYF
CDR3 DNA: TGCGCCAGCAGCTGGCCCGCTAGCTACGATACGCAGTATTTT

CDR3 length: 15
clone size: NA
V gene: TRBV27
D gene: TRBD2
J gene: TRBJ2-1
CDR3 protein: CASSLWSSGSYEQFF
CDR3 DNA: TGTGCCAGCAGTTTATGGTCTAGCGGGAGCTATGAGCAGTTCTTC

CDR3 length: 15
clone size: NA
V gene: TRBV5-6
D gene: TRBD1
J gene: TRBJ2-7
CDR3 protein: CASSLGGQGGYEQYF
CDR3 DNA: TGTGCCAGCAGCTTGGGGGGACAGGGTGGGTACGAGCAGTACTTC

CDR3 length: 12
clone size: NA
V gene: TRBV30
D gene: NA
J gene: TRBJ1-4
CDR3 protein: CAWGGIREKLFF
CDR3 DNA: TGTGCCTGGGGGGGGATAAGGGAAAAACTGTTTTTT

CDR3 length: 12
clone size: NA
V gene: TRBV29-1
D gene: NA
J gene: TRBJ1-2
CDR3 protein: CSVDPGEHGYTF
CDR3 DNA: TGCAGCGTTGACCCAGGGGAACATGGCTACACCTTC

CDR3 length: 12
clone size: NA
V gene: TRBV29-1
D gene: TRBD1
J gene: TRBJ2-7
CDR3 protein: CSVDGGTGEQYF
CDR3 DNA: TGCAGCGTTGATGGGGGGACAGGGGAGCAGTACTTC

CDR3 length: 15
clone size: NA
V gene: TRBV19
D gene: TRBD1
J gene: TRBJ1-5
CDR3 protein: CASSGTGGADQPQHF
CDR3 DNA: TGTGCCAGTAGTGGCACAGGGGGCGCGGATCAGCCCCAGCATTTT

CDR3 length: 14
clone size: once
V gene: TRBV2
D gene: TRBD2
J gene: TRBJ2-1
CDR3 protein: CASSEAGVGNEQFF
CDR3 DNA: TGTGCCAGCAGTGAGGCGGGAGTAGGAAATGAGCAGTTCTTC

CDR3 length: 19
clone size: NA
V gene: TRBV7-2
D gene: TRBD2
J gene: TRBJ2-5
CDR3 protein: CASSHQRASGRRTQETQYF
CDR3 DNA: TGTGCCAGCAGCCACCAGAGGGCTAGCGGGAGGCGGACTCAAGAGACCCAGTACTTC

CDR3 length: 16
clone size: medium-sized
V gene: TRBV27
D gene: TRBD1
J gene: TRBJ2-7
CDR3 protein: CASRELARDRGDEQYF
CDR3 DNA: TGTGCCAGCAGGGAGCTGGCCCGGGACAGGGGAGACGAGCAGTACTTC

CDR3 length: 15
clone size: few
V gene: TRBV10-2
D gene: TRBD1
J gene: TRBJ1-5
CDR3 protein: CASNDVGTENQPQHF
CDR3 DNA: TGCGCCAGCAACGATGTTGGGACAGAGAATCAGCCCCAGCATTTT

CDR3 length: 17
clone size: NA
V gene: TRBV5-4
D gene: NA
J gene: TRBJ2-2
CDR3 protein: CASSLGSRGALTGELFF
CDR3 DNA: TGTGCCAGCAGCTTGGGTAGTCGGGGGGCCCTCACCGGGGAGCTGTTTTTT

CDR3 length: 13
clone size: NA
V gene: TRBV30
D gene: NA
J gene: TRBJ1-2
CDR3 protein: CAWSRGAYYGYTF
CDR3 DNA: TGTGCCTGGAGTAGGGGTGCATACTATGGCTACACCTTC

CDR3 length: 17
clone size: once
V gene: TRBV19
D gene: NA
J gene: TRBJ2-7
CDR3 protein: CASSMTPGDRDPYEQYF
CDR3 DNA: TGTGCCAGTAGTATGACTCCGGGAGACAGGGACCCATACGAGCAGTACTTC

CDR3 length: 16
clone size: once
V gene: TRBV5-4
D gene: TRBD2
J gene: TRBJ2-1
CDR3 protein: CASSPPGLATYNEQFF
CDR3 DNA: TGTGCCAGCAGCCCACCGGGACTAGCTACTTACAATGAGCAGTTCTTC

CDR3 length: 14
clone size: NA
V gene: TRBV5-5
D gene: NA
J gene: TRBJ1-1
CDR3 protein: CASSSGGGGTEAFF
CDR3 DNA: TGTGCCAGCAGTTCGGGCGGAGGCGGTACTGAAGCTTTCTTT

CDR3 length: 13
clone size: NA
V gene: TRBV6-5
D gene: NA
J gene: TRBJ1-2
CDR3 protein: CASSLTGLYGYTF
CDR3 DNA: TGTGCCAGCAGTTTGACAGGCCTCTATGGCTACACCTTC

CDR3 length: 17
clone size: NA
V gene: TRBV6-1
D gene: TRBD2
J gene: TRBJ2-7
CDR3 protein: CASSEGLAGGGDYEQYF
CDR3 DNA: TGTGCCAGCAGTGAAGGACTAGCGGGCGGGGGGGACTACGAGCAGTACTTC

CDR3 length: 14
clone size: NA
V gene: TRBV5-1
D gene: NA
J gene: TRBJ1-2
CDR3 protein: CASGLNGGVDGYTF
CDR3 DNA: TGCGCCAGCGGCCTTAACGGGGGGGTGGATGGCTACACCTTC

CDR3 length: 14
clone size: NA
V gene: TRBV18
D gene: NA
J gene: TRBJ2-3
CDR3 protein: CASSPPSSPDTQYF
CDR3 DNA: TGTGCCAGCTCACCACCCTCCTCCCCAGATACGCAGTATTTT

CDR3 length: 14
clone size: few
V gene: TRBV6-5
D gene: TRBD1
J gene: TRBJ1-2
CDR3 protein: CASSEYAGGNGYTF
CDR3 DNA: TGTGCCAGCAGTGAGTACGCAGGGGGCAATGGCTACACCTTC

CDR3 length: 12
clone size: NA
V gene: TRBV30
D gene: NA
J gene: TRBJ1-1
CDR3 protein: CAWKGGPVEAFF
CDR3 DNA: TGTGCCTGGAAGGGGGGGCCGGTTGAAGCTTTCTTT

CDR3 length: 15
clone size: few
V gene: TRBV7-8
D gene: NA
J gene: TRBJ2-7
CDR3 protein: CASSLALGTTYEQYF
CDR3 DNA: TGTGCCAGCAGCTTAGCGCTCGGGACAACTTACGAGCAGTACTTC

CDR3 length: 14
clone size: few
V gene: TRBV4-3
D gene: NA
J gene: TRBJ1-1
CDR3 protein: CASGGDRAYTEAFF
CDR3 DNA: TGCGCCAGTGGAGGGGACCGCGCCTACACTGAAGCTTTCTTT

CDR3 length: 13
clone size: NA
V gene: TRBV6-5
D gene: TRBD1
J gene: TRBJ2-5
CDR3 protein: CASKRQGSETQYF
CDR3 DNA: TGTGCCAGCAAGCGACAGGGGTCAGAGACCCAGTACTTC